One and the same sample provided the 9 T cell receptor beta chains below, sequenced in a study of beta chain features in type 1 diabetes. Every isolated RNA sample was fully reverse transcribed, so sequencing captured expressed TCRB transcripts. Clones were read by immunoSEQ multiplex PCR, and TCRdb kept only the in-frame ones, dropping some. The sample holds roughly 330,000 clones; 9.5% to 12% are singletons and the top ten take approximately 0.016%. The sequencing input was naive CD4+ T cells from blood. These TCRs come from a woman aged 25 to 39 in good health.

The V call is TRBV29-1, the J call TRBJ2-2; 8 positions agree with TRBD1. CDR3 length: 14 residues. The trim removed 6 bases at V and 1 base at J, leaving 4 bases unmatched. The germline CDR1 and CDR2 sequences are SQVTM and ANQGSEA. CDR3 sequence (DNA): TGCAGCGTCCTGACAGGGGTGAACACCGGGGAGCTGTTTTTT. This sequence encodes CSVLTGVNTGELFF.

This clone has a handful of counts. Other DNA sequences of this sample code for an identical CDR3. The rearrangement links TRBV18 to TRBJ2-1, with a weak D call TRBD1 (6 bases). The CDR3 is 15 residues long. V lost 2 bases and J 4 bases, leaving 12 bases between the germline ends. Per germline, CDR1 KGHSH and CDR2 LQKENI. CDR3 in amino acids: CASSPGTGSYNEQFF. The CDR3 DNA reads as TGTGCCAGCTCACCAGGCACAGGGAGTTACAATGAGCAGTTCTTC. Using reference TRBV18 and TRBJ2-1 for the parts outside the CDR3, the full variable domain is NAGVMQNPRHLVRRRGQEARLRCSPMKGHSHVYWYRQLPEEGLKFMVYLQKENIIDESGMPKERFSAEFPKEGPSILRIQQVVRGDSAAYFCASSPGTGSYNEQFFGPGTRLTVL.

The chain carries TRBV29-1 and TRBJ1-3; possible D gene TRBD1, 6 bases. Germline V gene data show CDR1 as SQVTM and CDR2 as ANQGSEA. V lost 4 bases, J lost 3 bases, and 10 bases lay in between. This CDR3 has 13 residues. CDR3 in amino acids: CSVVGADGNTIYF. DNA for the CDR3: TGCAGCGTTGTGGGGGCAGATGGAAACACCATATATTTT.

This clone was observed a handful of times. V usage is TRBV7-2 and J usage is TRBJ1-4; TRBD1 matches 10 bases. Germline CDR1 and CDR2: SGHTA and FQGNSA. The CDR3 is made up of 15 amino acids. With 0 bases clipped from V and 8 bases from J, the junction kept 3 bases outside the gene matches. The CDR3 DNA reads TGTGCCAGCAGCTTAGCTGGGACAGGGGTCGAAAAACTGTTTTTT. Amino acids: CASSLAGTGVEKLFF.

This clone was found a few times. The J gene is TRBJ1-2, the V gene TRBV4-3; 10 bases map to TRBD1. The ends lost 2 bases at V and 7 bases at J; junction bases unmatched: 4. From germline, CDR1 is LGHNA and CDR2 YSLEER. CDR3 length equals 14 residues. Here the CDR3 reads CASSQTTGGFGYTF. Here the CDR3 DNA reads TGCGCCAGCAGCCAAACGACAGGGGGCTTTGGCTACACCTTC.

This chain uses TRBV7-2 with TRBJ2-3, with D unresolved. Trimming took off 1 base at V and 1 base at J, with 9 bases between the two ends. Per the germline V gene, CDR1 is SGHTA and CDR2 is FQGNSA. The CDR3 is made up of 15 amino acids. The CDR3 sequence is CASSLVLQGTDTQYF. The CDR3 DNA reads as TGTGCCAGCAGCTTAGTCTTGCAGGGCACAGATACGCAGTATTTT.

V gene TRBV6-1 combines with J gene TRBJ1-1, with D unclear. Germline V CDR1 and CDR2: MNHNS, SASEGT. CDR3 length: 12 residues. The V gene lost 8 bases and the J gene lost 4 bases, with 11 bases spanning the gap. The CDR3 sequence is CASGRGFTEAFF. As DNA, the CDR3 is TGTGCCAGCGGAAGAGGGTTCACTGAAGCTTTCTTT.

The rearrangement joins TRBV27 to TRBJ1-1; no clear D gene. Trimming pared 5 bases from V and 10 bases from J, leaving 17 bases between. This CDR3 is 13 amino acids long. In germline, CDR1 is MNHEY, CDR2 SMNVEV (reference sequence). The CDR3 DNA is TGTGCCAGCAGTATGCAACTGCCCTCGGTAGCTTTCTTT. Residues: CASSMQLPSVAFF.

This clone occurred a few times. This rearrangement joins TRBV5-1 to TRBJ1-1; 11 bases fit TRBD1. The CDR3 covers 15 residues. Germline V gene lookup returns CDR1 SGHRS and CDR2 YFSETQ. The ends lost 4 bases at V and 6 bases at J; junction bases unmatched: 8. The CDR3 protein is CASSRGQGAVAEAFF. The CDR3, as DNA: TGCGCCAGCAGCAGAGGACAGGGGGCAGTAGCTGAAGCTTTCTTT.